This TCR beta chain was sequenced during a study of blood T cell repertoires in COVID-19. Study information: T cells, B-cell-depleted T cells, or PBMCs provided the cDNA or gDNA that served as material.

This clone has at least ten counts. The J segment lost 6 bases and the V segment lost 6 bases, leaving 4 bases of the junction unmatched. This CDR3 has 14 residues. Germline CDR1 and CDR2: MRHNA and SNTAGT. Per the authors' pipeline: Researchers report that nucleated cell counts were estimated from reference gene primer amplification. Only in-frame clones appear in the TCRdb table, and some are missing; sequencing was by immunoSEQ multiplex PCR. Clone size and the V and J calls come from that table; the DNA yielded D and trimming. The sample has roughly 270,000 clones; around 90% are singletons. This rearrangement joins TRBV6-4 to TRBJ2-3, with 12 bases that match TRBD2. This TCR was recovered from a man between 18 and 35 years old with active or convalescent COVID-19. The source material was peripheral blood. Here the CDR3 DNA reads TGTGCCAGCAGCCTAGCGGGGGGGCACGATACGCAGTATTTT. As protein: CASSLAGGHDTQYF.